The 8 T cell receptor beta chains in this list originate from one sample, sequenced in a study of T cells in Graves' hyperthyroidism and ophthalmopathy. Authors of the study amplified TCR beta CDR3 regions from RNA transcripts. TCR CDR3 underwent first-round RT-PCR with the HTBI primer set. Each CDR3 protein is one row after TCRdb ran MiXCR on the multiplex PCR reads. The table lists roughly 720,000 distinct CDR3 sequences, approximately 15% of them singletons, with roughly a sixth in the top ten. The specimen was blood. These receptors were collected from a man aged 45-65 years with Graves' hyperthyroidism.

The J gene is TRBJ1-5, the V gene TRBV6-1; D is undetermined. The CDR3 runs to 13 residues. The ends were cut back, 2 bases at V and 7 bases at J, with 9 bases in the middle. Per germline, CDR1 MNHNS and CDR2 SASEGT. CDR3 nucleotide sequence: TGTGCCAGCAGTGAAAGGATAGAGCAGCCCCAGCATTTT. Translating it yields CASSERIEQPQHF.

This clonotype was found many times. The chain is built from TRBV2 and TRBJ2-7; D assignment may be TRBD1 or TRBD2 (5 bases each). CDR3 length equals 13 residues. CDR1 SNHLY and CDR2 FYNNEI come from the germline V gene. V shed 6 bases and J shed 7 bases, with 16 bases lying between them. The CDR3 sequence: CASRARGPREQYF. CDR3 coding DNA: TGTGCCAGCAGGGCGAGGGGTCCTAGGGAGCAGTACTTC.

In this sample, this clonotype turned up many times. The chain joins TRBV28 to TRBJ1-5, with 8 bases lining up with TRBD1. The V gene's germline CDR1 is MDHEN and CDR2 SYDVKM. This CDR3 is built from 15 residues. The ends lost 6 bases at V and 1 base at J; junction bases unmatched: 5. CDR3 DNA sequence: TGTGCCAGCAGCGACACAGGGGGGAGCAATCAGCCCCAGCATTTT. It encodes CASSDTGGSNQPQHF.

In this sample, this clonotype turned up many times. The rearrangement links TRBV6-2 or TRBV6-3 to TRBJ2-5, with D perhaps TRBD1 (6 bases). This CDR3 region has 14 residues. Germline CDR1 MNHEY, CDR2 SVGEGT. With 5 bases removed from V and 5 bases from J, the gap between germline ends came to 15 bases. The CDR3 coding sequence is TGTGCCAGCAGTCCCTGGACAGCTCCGGAGACCCAGTACTTC. This gives the protein CASSPWTAPETQYF.

Ten or more counts support this clonotype. This chain uses TRBV9 with TRBJ2-1; TRBD1 matches at 8 bases. This CDR3 has 14 residues. V was pared by 4 bases and J by 4 bases, with 4 bases of the junction left unmatched. CDR1 and CDR2 (germline): SGDLS, YYNGEE. The chain's CDR3 is CASSPQGAYNEQFF. The CDR3, as DNA: TGTGCCAGCAGCCCCCAGGGGGCTTACAATGAGCAGTTCTTC.

This clonotype is a singleton in its sample. This chain links TRBV7-9 with TRBJ2-3; TRBD1 might be the D (5 bases). CDR1 is SEHNR and CDR2 is FQNEAQ in the germline V gene (reference sequence). Between the trimmed V and J ends, which lost 2 bases and 2 bases, there was a span of 8 bases. The CDR3 is 14 residues long. The DNA for the CDR3 is TGTGCCAGCAGCTTAATACAGGTCACAGATACGCAGTATTTT. Protein sequence: CASSLIQVTDTQYF. Complete variable domain (other parts from reference TRBV7-9 and TRBJ2-3): DTGVSQNPRHKITKRGQNVTFRCDPISEHNRLYWYRQTLGQGPEFLTYFQNEAQLEKSRLLSDRFSAERPKGSFSTLEIQRTEQGDSAMYLCASSLIQVTDTQYFGPGTRLTVL.

This clonotype was found many times. The chain is built from TRBV28 and TRBJ1-6; possibly TRBD1 for D (6 bases). The CDR3 totals 15 residues. Trimming pared 3 bases from V and 7 bases from J, leaving 13 bases between. Germline loops: CDR1 MDHEN, CDR2 SYDVKM. The CDR3 nucleotides are TGTGCCAGCAGTTTCTCGTCAGGGGACAATTCACCCCTCCACTTT. This translates into CASSFSSGDNSPLHF.

As concerns this clonotype: A much more abundant neighbour one base away suggests this may be a read error. J is TRBJ1-4 and V is TRBV11-2, with 7 bases identical to TRBD1. With V trimmed by 4 bases and J by 12 bases, 11 bases remained unmatched. Germline CDR1 SGHAT, CDR2 FQNNGV. The CDR3 length is 14 residues. This CDR3 is CASSSDRQGSELFF. The CDR3 nucleotides are TGTGCCAGCAGCTCGGATAGACAGGGATCCGAACTGTTTTTT.